In this sample, the clone carrying this TCR beta chain turned up a few times. What it recognizes is unknown. The data belong to a study of T-cell memory formation after mild COVID-19. Study in general: The TCR clusters were mostly specific to one donor. Whole-study results and caveats: Clones which contracted sat mainly in CM and EM if CD4+, and in EMRA if CD8+.

Trimming took off 1 base at V and 5 bases at J, with 8 bases between the two ends. The CDR3 length is 13 residues. Germline V gene sequence: CDR1 LGHNT, CDR2 FRNRAP. The authors produced TCR alpha and TCR beta cDNA libraries with sample barcodes and UMIs by 5'RACE using constant-segment primers. TCRdb reprocessed the 5' RACE reads with MiXCR, giving one entry per CDR3 protein. This repertoire shows 25,000 to 35,000 distinct CDR3 sequences, just under 7.5% found once; its top ten account for roughly an eighth. This clonotype was sampled from an adult woman who had mild COVID-19 (a few samples of this study predate the infection). Cell type and time point are not known. Sequences were obtained from PBMCs or a T cell subset sorted from them (not recorded which). The chain combines TRBV12-5 with TRBJ1-1; no definite D call. CDR3 sequence (DNA): TGTGCTAGTGGTTTGGAGTACTGGACTGAAGCTTTCTTT. Translation gives CASGLEYWTEAFF.